The 11 T cell receptor beta chains listed next were all sequenced from one sample in a study of CD4+ T cells in melanoma. Sequencing was performed with immunoSEQ multiplex PCR; in TCRdb, only in-frame clones are kept and a portion is missing. In the table there are 90,000 to 130,000 clones, approximately 90% of which are singletons. The sequenced sample was peripheral blood. These receptor sequences come from a human donor with melanoma.

This chain connects TRBV6-5 to TRBJ2-7, with D hard to call. Germline V gene sequence: CDR1 MNHEY, CDR2 SVGAGI. The CDR3 has 13 residues. V lost 0 bases and J lost 2, with 5 bases in between. The CDR3 loop is CASSYSGTYEQYF. The CDR3 bases are TGTGCCAGCAGTTACTCGGGCACCTACGAGCAGTACTTC.

CDR3 region: CASSSSNPRYNEQFF. In DNA, the CDR3 is TGTGCCAGCAGTTCTAGTAATCCCAGATACAATGAGCAGTTCTTC. The chain carries TRBV6-5 and TRBJ2-1; D remains unclear. CDR1 and CDR2 from the germline V gene are MNHEY and SVGAGI. The CDR3 runs to 15 residues. V lost 4 bases and J lost 4, with 14 bases in between.

For this clone: In the same sample, other DNA sequences code for this CDR3. This rearrangement joins TRBV7-2 to TRBJ2-2, with D unresolved. Trimming left V 1 base short and J 3 bases short, with 0 bases between. CDR3 length: 12 residues. Germline CDR1 is SGHTA and CDR2 is FQGNSA. The CDR3 bases are TGTGCCAGCAGCTTAGACACCGGGGAGCTGTTTTTT. Protein: CASSLDTGELFF.

The chain recombines TRBV19 with TRBJ2-1; 9 nucleotides agree with TRBD2. V dropped 5 bases and J dropped 7; count of bases not matched to a gene: 12. Germline values: CDR1 LNHDA, CDR2 SQIVND (reference sequence). There are 16 residues in the CDR3. Here the CDR3 reads CASSGGMLAGSNEQFF. In DNA form, the CDR3 reads TGTGCCAGTAGTGGAGGGATGCTAGCGGGAAGTAATGAGCAGTTCTTC.

This chain joins TRBV19 and TRBJ2-2; TRBD1 aligns across 9 bases. Germline V gene lookup returns CDR1 LNHDA and CDR2 SQIVND (reference sequence). Losses at the gene ends were 3 bases for V and 3 bases for J; bases not matched to a gene: 8. The CDR3 has 17 amino acids. The CDR3 sequence is CASSIRGQGLYTGELFF. CDR3 nucleotides: TGTGCCAGTAGTATTAGGGGACAGGGATTATACACCGGGGAGCTGTTTTTT.

The chain uses TRBV5-1 and TRBJ2-3; D is tentatively TRBD1 or TRBD2 (5 bases each). Per germline, CDR1 SGHRS and CDR2 YFSETQ. V was clipped by 4 bases and J by 1 base, with 16 bases between them. The CDR3 is made up of 16 amino acids. The CDR3 region is CASSPDGDLRTDTQYF. The CDR3 DNA is TGCGCCAGCAGCCCGGACGGGGACCTGCGCACAGATACGCAGTATTTT.

CDR3 protein: CASSQMGQGSNEQFF. CDR3 nucleotide sequence: TGTGCCAGCAGCCAAATGGGACAGGGGTCCAATGAGCAGTTCTTC. This chain links TRBV4-2 with TRBJ2-1; TRBD1 aligns across 10 bases. The CDR3 has 15 amino acids. Germline V gives CDR1 LGHNA, CDR2 YNFKEQ. Trimming at V came to 2 bases and at J to 6 bases, leaving 4 bases not matched to a gene.

This chain uses TRBV7-9 with TRBJ2-5, with TRBD1 matching 10 bases. The CDR3 has 13 amino acids. Germline CDR1 is SEHNR and CDR2 is FQNEAQ (reference sequence). V dropped 6 bases and J dropped 5; count of bases not matched to a gene: 3. CDR3 sequence reads: CASRQTGGETQYF. The CDR3 DNA is TGTGCCAGCAGACAGACAGGGGGCGAGACCCAGTACTTC.

The rearrangement joins TRBV2 to TRBJ2-2; 14 nucleotides line up with TRBD2. The CDR3 is 17 residues long. Looked up from germline, CDR1 is SNHLY and CDR2 is FYNNEI. The trim removed 8 bases at V and 0 bases at J, leaving 5 bases unmatched. In nucleotides, the CDR3 is TGTGCCAGCGCCGGGACTAGCGGGAGAACGAACACCGGGGAGCTGTTTTTT. This encodes CASAGTSGRTNTGELFF.

The J gene is TRBJ2-2, the V gene TRBV6-5, with 7 nucleotides matching TRBD1. CDR1 and CDR2 (germline): MNHEY, SVGAGI. With V trimmed by 3 bases and J by 2 bases, 3 bases remained unmatched. The CDR3 sequence is 15 residues long. The CDR3 is CASSYGTANTGELFF. CDR3 in DNA: TGTGCCAGCAGTTATGGGACAGCCAACACCGGGGAGCTGTTTTTT.

The chain has TRBV28 and TRBJ1-2; no definite D call. The CDR3 runs 11 residues. Germline loops: CDR1 MDHEN, CDR2 SYDVKM. V lost 6 bases and J 4 bases, leaving 6 bases between the germline ends. CDR3 sequence: CASRDAYGYTF. The CDR3 nucleotides read TGTGCCAGCAGAGACGCCTATGGCTACACCTTC.